These T cell receptor beta chains were read from a single sample in a study of T cell responses to AZD1222 COVID-19 vaccine. The data were produced by immunoSEQ multiplex PCR, yet TCRdb's version contains in-frame clones alone and is incomplete. The sample records some 150,000 clones, under 95% being singletons. Here the sequenced sample was peripheral blood, taken on day 0 of AZD1222 vaccination. All receptors derive from an adult in good health. CDR3s include the opening cysteine and the closing phenylalanine or tryptophan. The order of the fields is V gene, clone size, D gene, J gene, CDR3 protein, CDR3 DNA. D genes are given only for firm matches. Clone size is given for some rows only: seen once, a few or many times, or a class if the clone is expanded.

TRBV27	-	TRBD2	TRBJ2-1	CASSHGLAGVNEQFF	TGTGCCAGCAGTCATGGACTAGCGGGAGTAAATGAGCAGTTCTTC
TRBV4-3	-	-	TRBJ1-2	CASSQDTRTNYGYTF	TGCGCCAGCAGCCAAGATACGAGGACTAACTATGGCTACACCTTC
TRBV27	-	-	TRBJ1-5	CASSWRGSNQPQHF	TGTGCCAGCAGTTGGCGTGGATCCAATCAGCCCCAGCATTTT
TRBV7-2	-	-	TRBJ2-3	CASSAKAGTQYF	TGTGCCAGCAGCGCGAAGGCCGGTACGCAGTATTTT
TRBV5-1	-	-	TRBJ1-1	CASSLETNMNTEAFF	TGCGCCAGCAGCTTGGAGACTAACATGAACACTGAAGCTTTCTTT
TRBV5-1	-	-	TRBJ2-2	CASSLGNTGELFF	TGCGCCAGCAGCTTAGGAAACACCGGGGAGCTGTTTTTT
TRBV9	-	TRBD2	TRBJ2-1	CASSAKQGQGLAGNNEQFF	TGTGCCAGCAGCGCCAAACAGGGGCAGGGACTAGCGGGGAACAATGAGCAGTTCTTC
TRBV7-8	-	TRBD2	TRBJ2-2	CASSRGLAGGPRTGELFF	TGTGCCAGCAGCCGAGGACTAGCGGGAGGGCCGCGAACCGGGGAGCTGTTTTTT
TRBV4-1	-	-	TRBJ1-2	CASSQDPGGYGYTF	TGCGCCAGCAGCCAAGACCCCGGGGGGTATGGCTACACCTTC
TRBV11-2	-	-	TRBJ2-2	CAIPNTGELFF	TGTGCCATCCCGAACACCGGGGAGCTGTTTTTT
TRBV7-3	-	-	TRBJ2-7	CASSLMVSYEQYF	TGTGCCAGCAGCTTGATGGTCTCCTACGAGCAGTACTTC
TRBV3-1/TRBV3-2	-	-	TRBJ2-1	CASSQGYLEIF	TGTGCCAGCAGCCAAGGGTACCTAGAGATCTTC
TRBV2	once	TRBD1	TRBJ1-2	CASSEEGQGYGYTF	TGTGCCAGCAGTGAAGAGGGACAGGGGTATGGCTACACCTTC
TRBV18	-	TRBD1	TRBJ1-3	CASSPPGDRTFSGNTIYF	TGTGCCAGCTCACCACCTGGGGACAGAACGTTCTCTGGAAACACCATATATTTT
TRBV5-3	-	-	TRBJ1-6	CARSFRLEPYNSPLHF	TGTGCCAGAAGCTTTAGGTTAGAGCCCTATAATTCACCCCTCCACTTT
TRBV9	-	TRBD1	TRBJ1-3	CASSGQGLGNTIYF	TGTGCCAGCAGCGGACAGGGGCTTGGAAACACCATATATTTT
TRBV19	-	TRBD1	TRBJ2-7	CASSQSWDRVYEQYF	TGTGCCAGTAGCCAGAGTTGGGACAGGGTTTACGAGCAGTACTTC
TRBV24-1	-	TRBD1	TRBJ2-2	CATSDSDRGRFTGELFF	TGTGCCACCAGTGATTCCGACAGGGGGCGGTTTACCGGGGAGCTGTTTTTT
TRBV6-5	-	TRBD1	TRBJ1-1	CASSYSRGGRFFEAFF	TGTGCCAGCAGTTACTCGAGAGGGGGCAGATTTTTTGAAGCTTTCTTT
TRBV28	-	-	TRBJ1-6	CASSFMENYSPLHF	TGTGCCAGCAGTTTTATGGAGAACTATTCACCCCTCCACTTT
TRBV19	-	-	TRBJ1-2	CASSIGQYNGYTF	TGTGCCAGTAGTATAGGACAGTATAATGGCTACACCTTC